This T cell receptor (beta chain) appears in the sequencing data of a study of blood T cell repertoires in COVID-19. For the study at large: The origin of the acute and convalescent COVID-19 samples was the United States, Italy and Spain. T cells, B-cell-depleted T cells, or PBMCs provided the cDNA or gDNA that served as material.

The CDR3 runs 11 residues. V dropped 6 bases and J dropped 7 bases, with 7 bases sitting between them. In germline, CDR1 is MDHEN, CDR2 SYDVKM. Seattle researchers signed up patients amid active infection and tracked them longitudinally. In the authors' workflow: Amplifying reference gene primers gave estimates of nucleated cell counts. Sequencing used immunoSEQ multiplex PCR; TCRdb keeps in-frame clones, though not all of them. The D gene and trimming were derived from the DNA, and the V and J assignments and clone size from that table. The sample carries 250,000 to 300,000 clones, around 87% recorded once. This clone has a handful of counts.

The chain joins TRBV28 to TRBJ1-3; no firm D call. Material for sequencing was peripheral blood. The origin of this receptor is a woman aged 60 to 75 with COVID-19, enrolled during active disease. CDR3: CASSLQNTIYF. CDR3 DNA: TGTGCCAGCAGCCTACAGAACACCATATATTTT.